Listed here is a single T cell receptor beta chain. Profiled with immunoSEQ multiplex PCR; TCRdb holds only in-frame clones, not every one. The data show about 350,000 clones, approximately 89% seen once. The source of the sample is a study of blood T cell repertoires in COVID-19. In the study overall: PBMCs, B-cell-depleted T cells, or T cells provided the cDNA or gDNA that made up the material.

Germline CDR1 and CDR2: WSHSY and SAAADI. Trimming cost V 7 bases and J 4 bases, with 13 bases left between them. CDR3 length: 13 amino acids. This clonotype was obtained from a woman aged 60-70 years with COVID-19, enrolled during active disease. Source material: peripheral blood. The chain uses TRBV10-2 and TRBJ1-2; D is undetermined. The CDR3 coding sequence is TGCGCCAGCATCGGACTCCCGAGCTATGGCTACACCTTC. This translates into CASIGLPSYGYTF.